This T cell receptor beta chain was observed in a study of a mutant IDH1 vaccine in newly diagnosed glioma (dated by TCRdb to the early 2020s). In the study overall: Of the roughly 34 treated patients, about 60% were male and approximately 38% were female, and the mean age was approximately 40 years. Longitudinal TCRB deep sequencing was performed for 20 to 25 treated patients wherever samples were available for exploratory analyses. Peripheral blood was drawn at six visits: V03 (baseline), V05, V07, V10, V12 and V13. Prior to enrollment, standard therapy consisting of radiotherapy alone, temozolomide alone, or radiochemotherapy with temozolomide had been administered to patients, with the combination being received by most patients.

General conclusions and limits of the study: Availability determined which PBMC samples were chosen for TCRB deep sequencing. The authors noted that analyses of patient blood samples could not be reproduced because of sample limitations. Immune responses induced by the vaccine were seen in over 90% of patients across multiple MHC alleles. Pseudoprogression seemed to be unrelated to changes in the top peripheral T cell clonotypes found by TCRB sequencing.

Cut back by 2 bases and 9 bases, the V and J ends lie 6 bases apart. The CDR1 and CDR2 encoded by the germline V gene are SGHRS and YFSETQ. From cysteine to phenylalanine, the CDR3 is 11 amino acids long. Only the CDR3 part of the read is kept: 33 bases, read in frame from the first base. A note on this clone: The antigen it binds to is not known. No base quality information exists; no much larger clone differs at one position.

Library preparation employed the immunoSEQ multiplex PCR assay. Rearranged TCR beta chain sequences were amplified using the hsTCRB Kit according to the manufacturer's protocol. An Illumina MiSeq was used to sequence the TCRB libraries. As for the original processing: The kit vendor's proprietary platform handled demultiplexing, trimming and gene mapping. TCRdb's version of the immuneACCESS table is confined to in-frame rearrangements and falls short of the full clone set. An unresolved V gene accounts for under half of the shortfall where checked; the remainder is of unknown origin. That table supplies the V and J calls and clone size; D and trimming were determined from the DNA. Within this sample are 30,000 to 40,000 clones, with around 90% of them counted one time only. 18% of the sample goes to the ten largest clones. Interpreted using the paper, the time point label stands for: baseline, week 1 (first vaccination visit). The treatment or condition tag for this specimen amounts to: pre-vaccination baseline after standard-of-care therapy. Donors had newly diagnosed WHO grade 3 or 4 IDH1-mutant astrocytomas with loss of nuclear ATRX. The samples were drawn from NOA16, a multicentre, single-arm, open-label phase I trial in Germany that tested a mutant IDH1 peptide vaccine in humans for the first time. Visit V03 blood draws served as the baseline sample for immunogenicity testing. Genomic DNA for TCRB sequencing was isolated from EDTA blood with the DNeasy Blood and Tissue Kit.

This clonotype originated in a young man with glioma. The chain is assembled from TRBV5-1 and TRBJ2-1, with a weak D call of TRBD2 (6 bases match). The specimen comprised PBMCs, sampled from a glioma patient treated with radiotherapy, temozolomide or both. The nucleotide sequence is TGCGCCAGCAGCTTAGCGGGTGAGCAGTTCTTC. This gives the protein CASSLAGEQFF.